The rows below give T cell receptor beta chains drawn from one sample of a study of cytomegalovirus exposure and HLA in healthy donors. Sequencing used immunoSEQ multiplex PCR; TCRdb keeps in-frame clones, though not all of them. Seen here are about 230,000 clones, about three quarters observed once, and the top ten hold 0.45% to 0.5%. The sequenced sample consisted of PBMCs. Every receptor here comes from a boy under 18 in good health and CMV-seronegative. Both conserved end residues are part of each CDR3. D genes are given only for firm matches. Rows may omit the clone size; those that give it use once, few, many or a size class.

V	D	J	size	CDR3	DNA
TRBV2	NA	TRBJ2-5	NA	CASSKSSGQETQYF	TGTGCCAGCTCGAAGAGTAGCGGTCAAGAGACCCAGTACTTC
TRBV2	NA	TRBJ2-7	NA	CASSQGGDPREGQYF	TGTGCCAGCAGCCAAGGGGGCGACCCACGGGAGGGGCAGTACTTC
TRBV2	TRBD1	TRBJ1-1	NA	CASSEGTGQAFF	TGTGCCAGCAGTGAGGGGACAGGGCAAGCTTTCTTT
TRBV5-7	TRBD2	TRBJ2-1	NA	CASSAGLAGNNEQFF	TGTGCCAGCAGCGCTGGACTAGCGGGTAACAATGAGCAGTTCTTC
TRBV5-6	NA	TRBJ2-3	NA	CASSFPGVSTDTQYF	TGTGCCAGCAGCTTCCCGGGGGTGAGCACAGATACGCAGTATTTT
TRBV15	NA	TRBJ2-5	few	CATSRDLTGSETQYF	TGTGCCACCAGCAGAGATCTTACGGGGTCGGAGACCCAGTACTTC
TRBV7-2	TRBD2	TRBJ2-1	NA	CASSSDQAGSWSYNEQFF	TGTGCCAGCAGCTCCGATCAAGCGGGGAGTTGGTCCTACAATGAGCAGTTCTTC
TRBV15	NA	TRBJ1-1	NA	CATSRDNQGSTEAFF	TGTGCCACCAGCAGAGATAACCAGGGGAGCACTGAAGCTTTCTTT
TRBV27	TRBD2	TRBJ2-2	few	CASRTLSALAGEITGELFF	TGTGCCAGCAGGACCCTTTCCGCCCTAGCGGGAGAAATAACCGGGGAGCTGTTTTTT
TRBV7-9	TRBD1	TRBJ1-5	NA	CASSMTGDNQPQHF	TGTGCCAGCAGCATGACAGGGGACAATCAGCCCCAGCATTTT
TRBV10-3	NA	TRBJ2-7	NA	CAISSPEDYQSYEQYF	TGTGCCATCAGCTCGCCAGAAGACTATCAATCCTACGAGCAGTACTTC
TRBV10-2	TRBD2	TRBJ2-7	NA	CASSEGLAGGEQYF	TGCGCCAGCAGTGAAGGACTAGCGGGAGGCGAGCAGTACTTC
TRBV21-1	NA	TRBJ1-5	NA	CASTKVGPINQPQHF	TGTGCCAGCACCAAAGTTGGGCCAATCAATCAGCCCCAGCATTTT
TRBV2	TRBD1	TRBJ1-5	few	CASSVGQGDQPQHF	TGTGCCAGCAGTGTAGGACAGGGAGATCAGCCTCAGCATTTT
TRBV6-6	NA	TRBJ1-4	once	CASSTTTNEKLFF	TGTGCCAGCAGTACTACAACTAATGAAAAACTGTTTTTT
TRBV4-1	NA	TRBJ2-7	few	CASSLTGEHSYEQYF	TGCGCCAGCAGCCTTACGGGGGAACACTCCTACGAGCAGTACTTC
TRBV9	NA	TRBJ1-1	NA	CASSVGSGKNTEAFF	TGTGCCAGCAGCGTAGGTAGCGGAAAGAACACTGAAGCTTTCTTT